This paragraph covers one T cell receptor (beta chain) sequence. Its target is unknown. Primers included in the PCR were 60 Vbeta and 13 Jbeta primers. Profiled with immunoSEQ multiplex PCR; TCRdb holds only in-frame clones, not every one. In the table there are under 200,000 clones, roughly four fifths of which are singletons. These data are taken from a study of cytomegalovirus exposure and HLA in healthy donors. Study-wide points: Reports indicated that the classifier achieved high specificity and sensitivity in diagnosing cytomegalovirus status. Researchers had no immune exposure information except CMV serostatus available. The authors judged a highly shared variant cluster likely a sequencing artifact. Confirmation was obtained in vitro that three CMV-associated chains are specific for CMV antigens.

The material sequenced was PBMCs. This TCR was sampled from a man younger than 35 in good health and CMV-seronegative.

The DNA for the CDR3 is TGTGCCAGCTCACCACCGGCGGCTAGCCTACAGTTCTTC. Protein: CASSPPAASLQFF. This chain links TRBV18 with TRBJ2-1, with D perhaps matching TRBD2 (5 bases). V lost 0 bases to trimming and J lost 13 bases, with 13 bases between them. CDR3 length equals 13 residues. Germline V gene lookup returns CDR1 KGHSH and CDR2 LQKENI.